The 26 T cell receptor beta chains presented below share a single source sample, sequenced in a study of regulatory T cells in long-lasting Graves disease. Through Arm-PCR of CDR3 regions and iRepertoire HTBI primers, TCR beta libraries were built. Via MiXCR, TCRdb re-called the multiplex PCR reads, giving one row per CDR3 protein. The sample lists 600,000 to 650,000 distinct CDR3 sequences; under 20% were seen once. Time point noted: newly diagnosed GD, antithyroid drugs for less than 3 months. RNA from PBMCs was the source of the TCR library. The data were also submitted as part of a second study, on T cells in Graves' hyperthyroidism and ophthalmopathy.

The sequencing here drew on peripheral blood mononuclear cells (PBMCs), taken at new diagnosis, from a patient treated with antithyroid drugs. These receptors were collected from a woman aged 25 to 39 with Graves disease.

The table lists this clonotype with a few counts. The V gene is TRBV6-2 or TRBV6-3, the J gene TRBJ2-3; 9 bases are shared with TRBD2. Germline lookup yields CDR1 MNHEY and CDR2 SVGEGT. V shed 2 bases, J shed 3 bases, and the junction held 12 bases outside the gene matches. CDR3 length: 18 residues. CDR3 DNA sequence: TGTGCCAGCAGTTACCGACTCCCCAATAGCGGGGGAACAGATACGCAGTATTTT. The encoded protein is CASSYRLPNSGGTDTQYF.

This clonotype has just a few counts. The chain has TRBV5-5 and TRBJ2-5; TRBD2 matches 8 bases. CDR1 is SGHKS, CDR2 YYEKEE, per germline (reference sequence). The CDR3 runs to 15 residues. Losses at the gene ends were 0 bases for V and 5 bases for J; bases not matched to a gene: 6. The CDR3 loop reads CASSLGGRPWETQYF. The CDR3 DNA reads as TGTGCCAGCAGCTTGGGCGGGAGGCCATGGGAGACCCAGTACTTC.

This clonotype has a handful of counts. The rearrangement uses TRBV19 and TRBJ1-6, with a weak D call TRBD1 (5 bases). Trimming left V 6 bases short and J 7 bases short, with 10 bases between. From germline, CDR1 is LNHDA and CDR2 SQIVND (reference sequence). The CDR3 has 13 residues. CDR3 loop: CASRGALNSPLHF. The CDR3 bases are TGTGCCAGTAGAGGGGCACTGAATTCACCCCTCCACTTT.

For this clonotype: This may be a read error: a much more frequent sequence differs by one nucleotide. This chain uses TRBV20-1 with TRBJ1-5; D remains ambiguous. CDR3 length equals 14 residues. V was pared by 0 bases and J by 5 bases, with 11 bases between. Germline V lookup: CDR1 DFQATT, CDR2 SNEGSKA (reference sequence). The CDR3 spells CSAREFSGYQPQHF. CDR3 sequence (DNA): TGCAGTGCTAGAGAATTTTCCGGGTATCAGCCCCAGCATTTT.

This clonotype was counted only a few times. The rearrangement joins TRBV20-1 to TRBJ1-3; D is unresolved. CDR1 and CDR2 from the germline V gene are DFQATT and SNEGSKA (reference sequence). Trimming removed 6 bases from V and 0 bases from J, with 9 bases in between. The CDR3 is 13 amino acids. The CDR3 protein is CSAGRASGNTIYF. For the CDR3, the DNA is TGCAGTGCAGGGCGGGCCTCTGGAAACACCATATATTTT.

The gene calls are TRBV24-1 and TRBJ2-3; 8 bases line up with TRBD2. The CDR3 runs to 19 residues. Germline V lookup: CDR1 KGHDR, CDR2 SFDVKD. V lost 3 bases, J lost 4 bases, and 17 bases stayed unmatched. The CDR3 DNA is TGTGCCACCAGTGATGCCCCAGGGAAAGGAGCGGGAGCAGCAGATACGCAGTATTTT. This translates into CATSDAPGKGAGAADTQYF.

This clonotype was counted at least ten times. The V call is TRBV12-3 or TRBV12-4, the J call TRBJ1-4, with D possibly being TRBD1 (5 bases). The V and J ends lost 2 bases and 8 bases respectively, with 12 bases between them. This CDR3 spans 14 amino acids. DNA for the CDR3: TGTGCCAGCAGTTTAAAGGGGTCTCAGGAAAAACTGTTTTTT. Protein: CASSLKGSQEKLFF.

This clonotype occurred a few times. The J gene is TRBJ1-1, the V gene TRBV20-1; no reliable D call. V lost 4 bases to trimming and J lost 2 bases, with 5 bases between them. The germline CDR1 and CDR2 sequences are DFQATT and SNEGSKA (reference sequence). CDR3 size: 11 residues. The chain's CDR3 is CSAKLNTEAFF. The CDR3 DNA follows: TGCAGTGCTAAGCTAAACACTGAAGCTTTCTTT.

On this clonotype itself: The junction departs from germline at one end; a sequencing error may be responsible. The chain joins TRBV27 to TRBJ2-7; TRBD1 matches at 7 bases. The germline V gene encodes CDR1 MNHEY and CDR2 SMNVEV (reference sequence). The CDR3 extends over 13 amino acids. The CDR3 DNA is TGTGCCAGCCACCGACAGGGCTCCCACGAGCAGTACTTC. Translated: CASHRQGSHEQYF.

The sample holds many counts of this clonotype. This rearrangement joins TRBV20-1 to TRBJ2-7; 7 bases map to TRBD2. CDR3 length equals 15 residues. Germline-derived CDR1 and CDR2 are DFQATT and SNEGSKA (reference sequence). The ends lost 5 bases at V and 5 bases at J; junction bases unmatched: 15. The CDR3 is CSAPPWAGVANEQYF. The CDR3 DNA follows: TGCAGTGCTCCACCGTGGGCGGGAGTGGCAAACGAGCAGTACTTC.

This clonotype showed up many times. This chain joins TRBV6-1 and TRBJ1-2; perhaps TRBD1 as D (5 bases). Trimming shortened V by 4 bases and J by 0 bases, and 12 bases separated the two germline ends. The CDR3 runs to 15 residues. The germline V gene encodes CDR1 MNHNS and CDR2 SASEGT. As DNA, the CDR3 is TGTGCCAGCAGTGTTTTAGGGACCCCTAACTATGGCTACACCTTC. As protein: CASSVLGTPNYGYTF.

CDR3: CSASLAGENYEQYF. DNA of the CDR3: TGCAGTGCTTCCTTAGCGGGAGAAAACTACGAGCAGTACTTC. The V call is TRBV20-1, the J call TRBJ2-7, with 9 bases lining up with TRBD2. The CDR3 is made up of 14 amino acids. Germline V lookup: CDR1 DFQATT, CDR2 SNEGSKA (reference sequence). Trimming at V came to 5 bases and at J to 3 bases, leaving 8 bases not matched to a gene.

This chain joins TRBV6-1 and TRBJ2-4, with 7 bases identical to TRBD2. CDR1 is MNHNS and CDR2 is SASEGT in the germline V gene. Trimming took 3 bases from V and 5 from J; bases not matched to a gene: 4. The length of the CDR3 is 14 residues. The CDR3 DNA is TGTGCCAGCAGTGAGAGGGGAGGGCAAAACATTCAGTACTTC. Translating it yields CASSERGGQNIQYF.

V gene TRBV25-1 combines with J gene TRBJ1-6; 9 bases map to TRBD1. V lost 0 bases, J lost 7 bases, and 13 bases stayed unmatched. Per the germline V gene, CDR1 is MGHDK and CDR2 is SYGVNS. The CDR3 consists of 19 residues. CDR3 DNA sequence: TGTGCCAGCAGTGAATACCGTTCGGGGACAGGGTTCGGAAATTCACCCCTCCACTTT. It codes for CASSEYRSGTGFGNSPLHF.

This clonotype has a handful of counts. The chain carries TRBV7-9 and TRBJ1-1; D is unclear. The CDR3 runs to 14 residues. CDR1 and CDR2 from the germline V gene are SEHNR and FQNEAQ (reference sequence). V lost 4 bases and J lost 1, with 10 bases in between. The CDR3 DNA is TGTGCCAGCAGCTCAACGGCGGAGAACACTGAAGCTTTCTTT. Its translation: CASSSTAENTEAFF.

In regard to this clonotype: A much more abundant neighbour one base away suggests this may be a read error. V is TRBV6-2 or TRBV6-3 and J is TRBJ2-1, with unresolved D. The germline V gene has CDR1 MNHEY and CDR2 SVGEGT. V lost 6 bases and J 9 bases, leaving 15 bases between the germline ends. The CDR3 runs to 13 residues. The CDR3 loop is CASSAGFGCEQFF. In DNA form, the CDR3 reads TGTGCCAGCAGCGCAGGTTTCGGTTGTGAGCAGTTCTTC.

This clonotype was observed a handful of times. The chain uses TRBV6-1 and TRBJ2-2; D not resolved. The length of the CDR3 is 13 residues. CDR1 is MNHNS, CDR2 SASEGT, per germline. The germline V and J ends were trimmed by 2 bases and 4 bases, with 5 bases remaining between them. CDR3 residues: CASSELSTGELFF. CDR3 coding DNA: TGTGCCAGCAGTGAATTAAGCACCGGGGAGCTGTTTTTT.

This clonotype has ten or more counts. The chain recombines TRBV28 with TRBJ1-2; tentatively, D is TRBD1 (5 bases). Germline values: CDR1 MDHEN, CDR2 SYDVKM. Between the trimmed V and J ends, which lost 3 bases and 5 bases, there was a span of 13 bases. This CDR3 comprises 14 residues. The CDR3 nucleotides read TGTGCCAGCAGTTTGCCCGGGACCGTATATGGCTACACCTTC. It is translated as CASSLPGTVYGYTF.

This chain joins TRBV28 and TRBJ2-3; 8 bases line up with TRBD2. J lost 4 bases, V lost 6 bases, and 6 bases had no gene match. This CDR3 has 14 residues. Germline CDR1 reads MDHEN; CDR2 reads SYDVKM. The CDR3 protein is CASSPGGPADTQYF. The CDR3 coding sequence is TGTGCCAGCAGCCCGGGAGGGCCCGCAGATACGCAGTATTTT.

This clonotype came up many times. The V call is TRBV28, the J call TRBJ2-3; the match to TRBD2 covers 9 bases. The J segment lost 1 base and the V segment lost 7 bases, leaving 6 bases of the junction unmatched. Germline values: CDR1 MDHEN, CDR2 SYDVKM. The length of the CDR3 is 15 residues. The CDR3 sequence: CASISSGRGTDTQYF. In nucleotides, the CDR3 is TGTGCCAGCATCAGTAGCGGGAGAGGCACAGATACGCAGTATTTT.

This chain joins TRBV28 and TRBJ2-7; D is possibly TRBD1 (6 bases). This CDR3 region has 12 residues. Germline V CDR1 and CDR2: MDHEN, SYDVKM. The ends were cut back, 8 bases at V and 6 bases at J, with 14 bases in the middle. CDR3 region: CASALQGIEQYF. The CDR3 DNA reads TGTGCCAGCGCTTTACAGGGCATCGAGCAGTACTTC.

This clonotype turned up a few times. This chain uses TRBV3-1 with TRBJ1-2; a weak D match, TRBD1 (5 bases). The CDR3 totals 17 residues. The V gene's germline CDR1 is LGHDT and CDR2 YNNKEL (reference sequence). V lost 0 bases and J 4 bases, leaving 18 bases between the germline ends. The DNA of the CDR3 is TGTGCCAGCAGCCAAGATCTGAGTCCCCTGGGGACCTATGGCTACACCTTC. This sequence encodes CASSQDLSPLGTYGYTF. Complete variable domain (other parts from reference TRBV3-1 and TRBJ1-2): DTAVSQTPKYLVTQMGNDKSIKCEQNLGHDTMYWYKQDSKKFLKIMFSYNNKELIINETVPNRFSPKSPDKAHLNLHINSLELGDSAVYFCASSQDLSPLGTYGYTFGSGTRLTVV.

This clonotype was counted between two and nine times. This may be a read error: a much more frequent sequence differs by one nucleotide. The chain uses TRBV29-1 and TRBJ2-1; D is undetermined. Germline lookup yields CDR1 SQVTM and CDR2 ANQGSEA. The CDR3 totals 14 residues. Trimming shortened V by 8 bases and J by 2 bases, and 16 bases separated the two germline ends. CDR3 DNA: TGCAGCATTCGCCGTGACACAGCCTACAATGAGCAGTTCTTC. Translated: CSIRRDTAYNEQFF.

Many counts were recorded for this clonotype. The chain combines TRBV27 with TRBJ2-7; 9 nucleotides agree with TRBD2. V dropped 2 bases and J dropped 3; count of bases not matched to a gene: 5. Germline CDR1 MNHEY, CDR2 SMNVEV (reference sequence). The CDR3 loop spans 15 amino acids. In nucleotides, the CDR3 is TGTGCCAGCAGTTTAAGGGCGGGGGGGAACTACGAGCAGTACTTC. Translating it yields CASSLRAGGNYEQYF.

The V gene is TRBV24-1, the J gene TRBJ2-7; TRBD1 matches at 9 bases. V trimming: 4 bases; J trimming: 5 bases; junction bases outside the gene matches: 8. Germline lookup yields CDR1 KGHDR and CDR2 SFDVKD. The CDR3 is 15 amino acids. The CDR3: CATSDAGQGFNEQYF. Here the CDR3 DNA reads TGTGCCACCAGTGACGCGGGACAGGGTTTCAACGAGCAGTACTTC.

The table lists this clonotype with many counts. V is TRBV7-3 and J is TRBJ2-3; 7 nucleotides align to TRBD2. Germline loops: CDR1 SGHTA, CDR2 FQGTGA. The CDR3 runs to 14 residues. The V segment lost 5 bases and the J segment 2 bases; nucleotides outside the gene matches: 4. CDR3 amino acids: CASSPGRATDTQYF. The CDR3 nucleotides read TGTGCCAGCAGCCCAGGGAGGGCCACAGATACGCAGTATTTT.